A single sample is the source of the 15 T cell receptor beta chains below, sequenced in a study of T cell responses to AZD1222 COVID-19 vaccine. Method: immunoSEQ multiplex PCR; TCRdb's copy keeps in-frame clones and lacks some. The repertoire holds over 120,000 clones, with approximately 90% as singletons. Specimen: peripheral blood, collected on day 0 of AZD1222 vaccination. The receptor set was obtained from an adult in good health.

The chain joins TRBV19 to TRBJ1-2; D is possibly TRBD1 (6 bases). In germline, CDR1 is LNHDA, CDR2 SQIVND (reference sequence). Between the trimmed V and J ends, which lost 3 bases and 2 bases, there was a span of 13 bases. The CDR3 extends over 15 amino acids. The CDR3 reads CASSIPRTVNYGYTF. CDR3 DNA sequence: TGTGCCAGTAGTATCCCCCGGACAGTAAACTATGGCTACACCTTC.

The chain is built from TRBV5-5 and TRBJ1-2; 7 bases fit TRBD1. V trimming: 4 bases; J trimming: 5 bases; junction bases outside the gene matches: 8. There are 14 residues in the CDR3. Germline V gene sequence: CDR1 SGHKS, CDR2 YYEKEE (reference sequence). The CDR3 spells CASSPRQGLYGYTF. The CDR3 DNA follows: TGTGCCAGCAGCCCAAGACAGGGACTTTATGGCTACACCTTC.

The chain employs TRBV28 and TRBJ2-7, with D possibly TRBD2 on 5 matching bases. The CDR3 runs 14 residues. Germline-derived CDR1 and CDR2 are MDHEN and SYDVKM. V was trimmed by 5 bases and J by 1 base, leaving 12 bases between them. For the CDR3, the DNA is TGTGCCAGCAGTCCACGGGGTAGATCCTACGAGCAGTACTTC. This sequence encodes CASSPRGRSYEQYF.

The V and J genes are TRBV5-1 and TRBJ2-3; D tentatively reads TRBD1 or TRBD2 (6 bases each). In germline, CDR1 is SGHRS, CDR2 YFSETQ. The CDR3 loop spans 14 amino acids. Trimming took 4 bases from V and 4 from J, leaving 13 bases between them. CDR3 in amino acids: CASSLRRGADTQYF. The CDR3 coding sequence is TGCGCCAGCAGCCTACGAAGGGGGGCAGATACGCAGTATTTT.

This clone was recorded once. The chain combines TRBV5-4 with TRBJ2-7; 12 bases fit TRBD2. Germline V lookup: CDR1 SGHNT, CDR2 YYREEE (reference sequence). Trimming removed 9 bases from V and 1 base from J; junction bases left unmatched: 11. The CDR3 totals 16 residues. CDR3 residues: CAMRTRTSGTSYEQYF. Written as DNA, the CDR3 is TGTGCCATGCGAACCCGGACTAGCGGGACGTCCTACGAGCAGTACTTC. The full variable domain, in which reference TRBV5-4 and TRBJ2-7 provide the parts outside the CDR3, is ETGVTQSPTHLIKTRGQQVTLRCSSQSGHNTVSWYQQALGQGPQFIFQYYREEENGRGNFPPRFSGLQFPNYSSELNVNALELDDSALYLCAMRTRTSGTSYEQYFGPGTRLTVT.

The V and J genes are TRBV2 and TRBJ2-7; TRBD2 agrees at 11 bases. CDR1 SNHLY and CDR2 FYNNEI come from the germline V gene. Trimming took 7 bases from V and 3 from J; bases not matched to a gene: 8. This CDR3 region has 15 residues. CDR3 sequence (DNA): TGTGCCAGCAAATTAGGACTAGCGGGCAGCTACGAGCAGTACTTC. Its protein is CASKLGLAGSYEQYF.

Here the CDR3 reads CASSPGTGLYNEQFF. The CDR3 coding sequence is TGTGCCAGCAGCCCGGGGACAGGGCTTTACAATGAGCAGTTCTTC. The chain links TRBV3-1 (or the pseudogene TRBV3-2) to TRBJ2-1; 9 bases match TRBD1. Germline trimming cut 4 bases from V and 4 bases from J; bases unmatched to any gene: 5. From germline, CDR1 is LGHDT and CDR2 YNNKEL (reference sequence). The CDR3 is made up of 15 amino acids.

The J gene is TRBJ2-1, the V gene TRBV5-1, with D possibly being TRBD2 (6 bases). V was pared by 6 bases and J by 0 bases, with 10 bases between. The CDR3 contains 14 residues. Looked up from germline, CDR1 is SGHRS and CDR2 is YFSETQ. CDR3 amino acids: CASTGLSSYNEQFF. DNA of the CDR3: TGCGCCAGCACGGGACTCAGCTCCTACAATGAGCAGTTCTTC.

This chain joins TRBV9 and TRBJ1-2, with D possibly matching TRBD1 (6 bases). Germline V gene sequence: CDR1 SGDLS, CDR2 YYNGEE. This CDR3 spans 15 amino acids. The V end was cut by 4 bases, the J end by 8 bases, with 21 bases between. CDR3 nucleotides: TGTGCCAGCAGCTTAATCTTAGGGGGTCAGGAGGGCTACACCTTC. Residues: CASSLILGGQEGYTF.

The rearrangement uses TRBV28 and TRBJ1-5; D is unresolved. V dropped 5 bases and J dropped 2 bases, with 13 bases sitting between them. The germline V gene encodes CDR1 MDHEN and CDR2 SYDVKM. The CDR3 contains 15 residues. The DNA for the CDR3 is TGTGCCAGCAGTCCTTTAGCTGGGGGCAATCAGCCCCAGCATTTT. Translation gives CASSPLAGGNQPQHF. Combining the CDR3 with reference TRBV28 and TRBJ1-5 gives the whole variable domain DVKVTQSSRYLVKRTGEKVFLECVQDMDHENMFWYRQDPGLGLRLIYFSYDVKMKEKGDIPEGYSVSREKKERFSLILESASTNQTSMYLCASSPLAGGNQPQHFGDGTRLSIL.

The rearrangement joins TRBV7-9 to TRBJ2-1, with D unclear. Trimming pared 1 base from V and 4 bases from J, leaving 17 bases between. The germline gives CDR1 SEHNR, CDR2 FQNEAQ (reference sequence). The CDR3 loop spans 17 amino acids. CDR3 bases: TGTGCCAGCAGCTTAGACCCGTCTGGCGGAAAATACAATGAGCAGTTCTTC. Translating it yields CASSLDPSGGKYNEQFF. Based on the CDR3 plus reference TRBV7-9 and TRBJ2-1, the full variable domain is DTGVSQNPRHKITKRGQNVTFRCDPISEHNRLYWYRQTLGQGPEFLTYFQNEAQLEKSRLLSDRFSAERPKGSFSTLEIQRTEQGDSAMYLCASSLDPSGGKYNEQFFGPGTRLTVL.

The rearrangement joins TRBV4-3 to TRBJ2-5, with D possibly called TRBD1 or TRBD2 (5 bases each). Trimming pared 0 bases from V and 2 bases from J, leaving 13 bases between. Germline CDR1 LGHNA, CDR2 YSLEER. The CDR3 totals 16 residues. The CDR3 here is CASSQDAPGRQETQYF. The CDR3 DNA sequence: TGCGCCAGCAGCCAAGATGCGCCGGGGCGGCAAGAGACCCAGTACTTC.

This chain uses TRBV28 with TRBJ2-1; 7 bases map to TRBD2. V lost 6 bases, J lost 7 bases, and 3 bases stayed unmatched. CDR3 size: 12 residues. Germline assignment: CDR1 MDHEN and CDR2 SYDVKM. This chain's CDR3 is CASRKLANEQFF. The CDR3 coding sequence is TGTGCCAGCAGAAAACTAGCGAATGAGCAGTTCTTC.

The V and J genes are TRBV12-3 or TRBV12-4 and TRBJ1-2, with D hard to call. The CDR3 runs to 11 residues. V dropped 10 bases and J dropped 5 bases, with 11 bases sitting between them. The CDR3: CATQTLYGYTF. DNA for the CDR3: TGTGCCACCCAAACCCTGTATGGCTACACCTTC.

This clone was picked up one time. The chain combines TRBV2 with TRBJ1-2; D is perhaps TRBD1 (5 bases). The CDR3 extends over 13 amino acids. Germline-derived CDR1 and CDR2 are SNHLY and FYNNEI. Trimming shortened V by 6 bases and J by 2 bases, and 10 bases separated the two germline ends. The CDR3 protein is CASSVDRNYGYTF. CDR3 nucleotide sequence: TGTGCCAGCAGCGTCGACAGAAACTATGGCTACACCTTC.